This entry concerns a single T cell receptor (beta chain). Its specificity is not known. The data originate from a study of graft-versus-host responses after intestinal transplantation. Across the whole study: Grafts were multivisceral, liver-intestinal, or isolated intestinal. Induction using anti-thymocyte globulin, followed by tacrolimus and steroids for 2 to 4 years, was given to all recipients.

Overall study results and limits: Recipient bone marrow held GvH clones, some seen earlier in ileum or blood. Among circulating GvH clones, peak levels were associated with early post-transplant declines in HvG clones.

Libraries were prepared by immunoSEQ multiplex PCR; TCRdb keeps only in-frame clonotypes and omits some of them. The data contain about 90,000 clones, roughly 90% of them seen just once; the ten biggest clones take up approximately 0.5%. Germline assignment: CDR1 MNHEY and CDR2 SMNVEV (reference sequence). The CDR3 totals 16 residues. Trimming stripped 0 bases from V and 7 bases from J, with 19 bases between. Sequencing used unstimulated CD8+ T cells sorted from spleen or lymph node cells, obtained before intestinal transplant. The V gene is TRBV27, the J gene TRBJ2-7; D unresolved. The TCR comes from a human donor who received an intestinal transplant. The CDR3 region is CASSLSVQHDAGEQYF. For the CDR3, the DNA is TGTGCCAGCAGTTTATCAGTCCAGCACGATGCCGGGGAGCAGTACTTC.